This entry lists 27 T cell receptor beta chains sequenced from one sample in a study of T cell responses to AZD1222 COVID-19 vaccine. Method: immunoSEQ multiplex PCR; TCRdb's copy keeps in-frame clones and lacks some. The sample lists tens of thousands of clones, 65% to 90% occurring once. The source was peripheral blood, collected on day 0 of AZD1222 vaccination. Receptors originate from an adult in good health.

The CDR3 spells CATSETGTGDTYEQYF. The CDR3 nucleotides read TGTGCCACCAGTGAGACGGGGACAGGGGATACCTACGAGCAGTACTTC. This sequence joins TRBV24-1 and TRBJ2-7, with 10 bases aligning to TRBD1. This CDR3 contains 16 residues. The junction had 7 bases not matched to a gene; V was cut back by 4 bases and J by 2 bases. Germline CDR1 is KGHDR and CDR2 is SFDVKD.

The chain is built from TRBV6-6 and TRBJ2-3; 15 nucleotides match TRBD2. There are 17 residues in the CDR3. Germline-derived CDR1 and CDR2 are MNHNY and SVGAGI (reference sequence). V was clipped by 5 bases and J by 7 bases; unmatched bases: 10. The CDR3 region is CASSQRTSGGAANTQYF. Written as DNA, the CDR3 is TGTGCCAGCAGTCAACGGACTAGCGGGGGGGCAGCGAATACGCAGTATTTT.

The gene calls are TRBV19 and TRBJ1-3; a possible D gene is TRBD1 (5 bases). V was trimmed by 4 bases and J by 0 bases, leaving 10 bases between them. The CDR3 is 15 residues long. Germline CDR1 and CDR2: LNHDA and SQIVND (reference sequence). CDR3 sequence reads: CASSRGRYSGNTIYF. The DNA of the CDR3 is TGTGCCAGTAGTAGGGGACGGTACTCTGGAAACACCATATATTTT.

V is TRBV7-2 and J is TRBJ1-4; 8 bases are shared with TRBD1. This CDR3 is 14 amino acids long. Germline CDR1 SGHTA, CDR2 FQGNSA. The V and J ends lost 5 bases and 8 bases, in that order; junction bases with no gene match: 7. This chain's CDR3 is CASSPDRGGEKLFF. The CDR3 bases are TGTGCCAGCAGCCCTGACAGGGGCGGAGAAAAACTGTTTTTT.

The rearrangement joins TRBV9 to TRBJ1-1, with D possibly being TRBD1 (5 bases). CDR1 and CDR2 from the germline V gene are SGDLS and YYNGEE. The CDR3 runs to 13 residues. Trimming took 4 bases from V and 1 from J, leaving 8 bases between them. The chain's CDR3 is CASSITGNTEAFF. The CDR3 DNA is TGTGCCAGCAGCATAACAGGGAACACTGAAGCTTTCTTT.

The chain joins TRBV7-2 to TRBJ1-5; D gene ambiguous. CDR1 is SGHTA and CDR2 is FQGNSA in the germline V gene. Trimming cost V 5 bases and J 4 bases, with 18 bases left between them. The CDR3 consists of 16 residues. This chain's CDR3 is CASSRGGSGRNQPQHF. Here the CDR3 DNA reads TGTGCCAGCAGCCGTGGCGGGTCCGGGCGAAATCAGCCCCAGCATTTT.

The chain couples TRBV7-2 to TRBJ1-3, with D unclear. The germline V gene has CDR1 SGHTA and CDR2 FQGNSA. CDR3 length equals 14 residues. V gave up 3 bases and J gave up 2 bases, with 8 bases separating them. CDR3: CASSLTQTGNTIYF. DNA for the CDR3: TGTGCCAGCAGCTTGACCCAGACTGGAAACACCATATATTTT. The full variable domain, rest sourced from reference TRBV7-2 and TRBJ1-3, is GAGVSQSPSNKVTEKGKDVELRCDPISGHTALYWYRQSLGQGLEFLIYFQGNSAPDKSGLPSDRFSAERTGGSVSTLTIQRTQQEDSAVYLCASSLTQTGNTIYFGEGSWLTVV.

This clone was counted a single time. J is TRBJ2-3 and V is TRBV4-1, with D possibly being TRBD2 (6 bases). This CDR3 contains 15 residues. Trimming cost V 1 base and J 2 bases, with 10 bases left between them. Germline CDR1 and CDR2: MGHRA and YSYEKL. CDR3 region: CASSQAEGPTDTQYF. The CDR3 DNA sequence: TGCGCCAGCAGCCAAGCGGAGGGCCCCACAGATACGCAGTATTTT.

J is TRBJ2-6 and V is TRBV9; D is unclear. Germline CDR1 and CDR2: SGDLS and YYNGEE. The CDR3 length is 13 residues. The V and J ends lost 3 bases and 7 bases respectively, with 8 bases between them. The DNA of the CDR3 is TGTGCCAGCAGCGATCGAAGAGCCAACGTCCTGACTTTC. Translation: CASSDRRANVLTF.

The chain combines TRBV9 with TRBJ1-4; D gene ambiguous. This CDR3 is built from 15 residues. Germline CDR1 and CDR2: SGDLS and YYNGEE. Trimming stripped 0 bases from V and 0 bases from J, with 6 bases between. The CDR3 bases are TGTGCCAGCAGCGTAGGGGCTACAACTAATGAAAAACTGTTTTTT. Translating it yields CASSVGATTNEKLFF.

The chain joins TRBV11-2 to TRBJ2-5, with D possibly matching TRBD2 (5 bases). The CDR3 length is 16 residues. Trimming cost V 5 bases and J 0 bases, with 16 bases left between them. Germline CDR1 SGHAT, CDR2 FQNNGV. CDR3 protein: CASSLRASGYQETQYF. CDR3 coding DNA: TGTGCCAGCAGCCTACGTGCGAGCGGCTACCAAGAGACCCAGTACTTC.

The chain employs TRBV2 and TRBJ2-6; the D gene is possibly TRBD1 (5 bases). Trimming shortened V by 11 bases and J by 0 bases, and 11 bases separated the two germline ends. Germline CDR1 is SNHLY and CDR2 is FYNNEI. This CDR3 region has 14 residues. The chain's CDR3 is CAGRQISGANVLTF. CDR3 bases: TGTGCCGGTAGACAGATCTCTGGGGCCAACGTCCTGACTTTC. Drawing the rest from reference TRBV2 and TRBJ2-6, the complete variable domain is EPEVTQTPSHQVTQMGQEVILRCVPISNHLYFYWYRQILGQKVEFLVSFYNNEISEKSEIFDDQFSVERPDGSNFTLKIRSTKLEDSAMYFCAGRQISGANVLTFGAGSRLTVL.

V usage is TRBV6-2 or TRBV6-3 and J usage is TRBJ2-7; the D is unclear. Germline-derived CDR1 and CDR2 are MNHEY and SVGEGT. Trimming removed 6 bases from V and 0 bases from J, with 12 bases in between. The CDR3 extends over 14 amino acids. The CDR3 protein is CASSPQLTSYEQYF. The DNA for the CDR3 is TGTGCCAGCAGCCCCCAGTTAACCTCCTACGAGCAGTACTTC.

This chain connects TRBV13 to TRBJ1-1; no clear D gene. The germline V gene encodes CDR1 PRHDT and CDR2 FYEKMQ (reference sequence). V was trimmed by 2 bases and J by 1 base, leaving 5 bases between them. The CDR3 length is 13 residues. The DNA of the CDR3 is TGTGCCAGCAGCTTAACGGAGAACACTGAAGCTTTCTTT. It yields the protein CASSLTENTEAFF.

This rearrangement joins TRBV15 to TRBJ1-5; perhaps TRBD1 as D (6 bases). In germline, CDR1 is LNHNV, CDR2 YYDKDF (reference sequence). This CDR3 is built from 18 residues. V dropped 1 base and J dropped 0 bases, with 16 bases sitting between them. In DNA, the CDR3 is TGTGCCACCAGCAGAGCGACAGGCACGTTCTATAGCAATCAGCCCCAGCATTTT. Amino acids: CATSRATGTFYSNQPQHF.

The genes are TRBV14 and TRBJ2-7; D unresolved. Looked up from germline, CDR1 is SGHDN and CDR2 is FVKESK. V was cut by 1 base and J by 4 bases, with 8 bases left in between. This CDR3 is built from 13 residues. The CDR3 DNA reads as TGTGCCAGCAGCCAAGGTAACTCATACGAGCAGTACTTC. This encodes CASSQGNSYEQYF. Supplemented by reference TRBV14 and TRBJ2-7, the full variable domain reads EAGVTQFPSHSVIEKGQTVTLRCDPISGHDNLYWYRRVMGKEIKFLLHFVKESKQDESGMPNNRFLAERTGGTYSTLKVQPAELEDSGVYFCASSQGNSYEQYFGPGTRLTVT.

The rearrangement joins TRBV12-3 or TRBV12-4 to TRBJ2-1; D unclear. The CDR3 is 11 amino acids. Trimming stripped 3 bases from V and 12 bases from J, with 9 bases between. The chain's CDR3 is CASSFGPWQFF. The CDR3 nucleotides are TGTGCCAGCAGTTTCGGGCCTTGGCAGTTCTTC.

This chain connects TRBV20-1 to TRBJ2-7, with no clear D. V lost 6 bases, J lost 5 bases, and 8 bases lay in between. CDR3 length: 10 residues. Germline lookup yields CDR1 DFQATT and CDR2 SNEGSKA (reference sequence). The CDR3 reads CSARLDEQYF. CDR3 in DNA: TGCAGTGCCCGCCTGGACGAGCAGTACTTC.

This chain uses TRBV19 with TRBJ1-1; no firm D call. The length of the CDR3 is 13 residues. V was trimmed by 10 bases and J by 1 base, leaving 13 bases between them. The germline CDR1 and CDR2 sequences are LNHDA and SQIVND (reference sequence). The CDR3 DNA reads TGTGCCATCACGAACCGACAGAACACTGAAGCTTTCTTT. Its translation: CAITNRQNTEAFF.

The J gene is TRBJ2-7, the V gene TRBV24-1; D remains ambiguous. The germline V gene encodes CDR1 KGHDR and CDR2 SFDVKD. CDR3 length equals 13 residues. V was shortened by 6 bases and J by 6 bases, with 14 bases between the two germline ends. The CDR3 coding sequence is TGTGCCACCAGTAAAGGAACCTCGCCCGAGCAGTACTTC. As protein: CATSKGTSPEQYF.

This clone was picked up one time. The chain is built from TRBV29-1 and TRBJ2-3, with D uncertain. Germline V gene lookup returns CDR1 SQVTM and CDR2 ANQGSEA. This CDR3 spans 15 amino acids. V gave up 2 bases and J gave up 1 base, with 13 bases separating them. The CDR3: CSVEFYAHRTDTQYF. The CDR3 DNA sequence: TGCAGCGTTGAATTCTATGCGCACCGCACAGATACGCAGTATTTT.

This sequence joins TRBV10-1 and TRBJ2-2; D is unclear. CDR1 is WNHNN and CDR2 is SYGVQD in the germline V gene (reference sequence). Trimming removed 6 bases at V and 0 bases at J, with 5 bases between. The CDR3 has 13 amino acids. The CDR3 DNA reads TGCGCCAGCAGGGAAGCGAACACCGGGGAGCTGTTTTTT. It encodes CASREANTGELFF.

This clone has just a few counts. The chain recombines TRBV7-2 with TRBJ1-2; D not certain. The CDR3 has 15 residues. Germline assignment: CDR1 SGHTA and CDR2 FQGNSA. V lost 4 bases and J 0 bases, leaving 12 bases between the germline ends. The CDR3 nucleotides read TGTGCCAGCAGCTCCTACACTGGGACTAACTATGGCTACACCTTC. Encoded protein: CASSSYTGTNYGYTF.

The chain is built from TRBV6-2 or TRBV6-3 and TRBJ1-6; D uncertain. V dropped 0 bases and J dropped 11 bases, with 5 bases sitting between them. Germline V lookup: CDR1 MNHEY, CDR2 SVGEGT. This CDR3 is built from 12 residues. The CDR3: CASSYSLTPLHF. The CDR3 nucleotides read TGTGCCAGCAGTTACTCGTTGACACCCCTCCACTTT.

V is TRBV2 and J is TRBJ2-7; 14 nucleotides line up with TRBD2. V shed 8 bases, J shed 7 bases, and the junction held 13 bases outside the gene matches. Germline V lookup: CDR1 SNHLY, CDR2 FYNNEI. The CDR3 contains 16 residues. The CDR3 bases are TGTGCCAGCCAGACATCGGGACTAGCGGGAGTGGGAGAGCAGTACTTC. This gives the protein CASQTSGLAGVGEQYF.

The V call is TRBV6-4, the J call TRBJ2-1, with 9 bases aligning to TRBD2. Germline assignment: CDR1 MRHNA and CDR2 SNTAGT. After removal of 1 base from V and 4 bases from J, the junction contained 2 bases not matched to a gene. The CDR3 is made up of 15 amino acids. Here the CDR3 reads CASSDLLAGYNEQFF. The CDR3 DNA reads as TGTGCCAGCAGTGACTTGCTAGCGGGGTACAATGAGCAGTTCTTC.

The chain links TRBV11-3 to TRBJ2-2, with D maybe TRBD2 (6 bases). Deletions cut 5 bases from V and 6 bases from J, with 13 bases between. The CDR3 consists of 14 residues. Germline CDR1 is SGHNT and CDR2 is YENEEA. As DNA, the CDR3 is TGTGCCAGCAGCATATCGGGACTTTCCGGGGAGCTGTTTTTT. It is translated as CASSISGLSGELFF. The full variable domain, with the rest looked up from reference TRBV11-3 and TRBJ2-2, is EAGVVQSPRYKIIEKKQPVAFWCNPISGHNTLYWYLQNLGQGPELLIRYENEEAVDDSQLPKDRFSAERLKGVDSTLKIQPAELGDSAVYLCASSISGLSGELFFGEGSRLTVL.